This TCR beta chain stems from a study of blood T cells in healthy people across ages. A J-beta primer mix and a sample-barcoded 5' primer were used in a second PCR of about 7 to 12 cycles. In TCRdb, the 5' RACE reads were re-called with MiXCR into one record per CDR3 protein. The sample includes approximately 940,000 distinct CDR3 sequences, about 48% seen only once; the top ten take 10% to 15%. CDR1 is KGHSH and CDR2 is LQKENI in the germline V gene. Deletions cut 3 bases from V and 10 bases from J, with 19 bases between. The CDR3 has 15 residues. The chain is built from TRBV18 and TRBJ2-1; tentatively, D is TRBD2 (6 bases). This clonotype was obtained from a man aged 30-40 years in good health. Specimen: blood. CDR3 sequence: CASSPAGTPNGEQFF. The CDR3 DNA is TGTGCCAGCTCACCCGCAGGGACTCCCAATGGGGAGCAGTTCTTC.